These 25 T cell receptor beta chains were all obtained from the same sample, sequenced in a study of blood T cell repertoires in COVID-19. Measured with immunoSEQ multiplex PCR; TCRdb has only the in-frame clones, and not every one. The sample includes roughly 170,000 clones, approximately 87% of them seen just once. Sequencing input: peripheral blood. The receptors were gathered from a man between 65 and 85 years old with active or convalescent COVID-19.

The chain employs TRBV28 and TRBJ2-7, with 11 bases lining up with TRBD2. Germline CDR1 MDHEN, CDR2 SYDVKM. J gave up 4 bases and V 6 bases, and 5 bases lay outside the gene matches. This CDR3 comprises 14 residues. CDR3 coding DNA: TGTGCCAGCAGATTAGCGGGAGGGACTTACGAGCAGTACTTC. Its protein is CASRLAGGTYEQYF.

In this sample, this clone turned up a few times. The V call is TRBV19, the J call TRBJ1-5; TRBD1 agrees at 7 bases. The CDR3 sequence is 16 residues long. Germline loops: CDR1 LNHDA, CDR2 SQIVND (reference sequence). J was trimmed by 4 bases and V by 2 bases; bases with no gene match: 8. The CDR3 sequence: CASSIRLAGGNQPQHF. The CDR3 nucleotides are TGTGCCAGTAGTATACGCTTGGCAGGGGGTAATCAGCCCCAGCATTTT.

The V and J genes are TRBV5-1 and TRBJ1-4; D is undetermined. The germline V gene has CDR1 SGHRS and CDR2 YFSETQ. The CDR3 is 14 residues long. V lost 7 bases, J lost 0 bases, and 10 bases lay in between. The CDR3 sequence is CASSATSTNEKLFF. Here the CDR3 DNA reads TGCGCCAGCTCCGCCACATCAACTAATGAAAAACTGTTTTTT.

The chain combines TRBV19 with TRBJ1-4; TRBD1 matches 10 bases. The CDR3 is 14 amino acids. Germline lookup yields CDR1 LNHDA and CDR2 SQIVND (reference sequence). Trimming at V came to 6 bases and at J to 5 bases, leaving 3 bases not matched to a gene. The CDR3: CASRPGQGNEKLFF. CDR3 nucleotide sequence: TGTGCCAGTAGGCCGGGACAGGGGAATGAAAAACTGTTTTTT.

This clone was counted ten times or more. Here the CDR3 reads CASSVGQGKAYEQYF. The CDR3 bases are TGTGCCAGCAGCGTAGGACAGGGCAAGGCCTACGAGCAGTACTTC. This sequence joins TRBV9 and TRBJ2-7; 7 nucleotides line up with TRBD1. This CDR3 has 15 residues. CDR1 and CDR2 from the germline V gene are SGDLS and YYNGEE. V was pared by 0 bases and J by 2 bases, with 5 bases of the junction left unmatched.

The V gene is TRBV29-1, the J gene TRBJ2-3, with D tentatively TRBD2 (6 bases). The CDR3 extends over 18 amino acids. The V end lost 6 bases, the J end lost 2 bases, and 27 bases lay between the germline ends. Germline loops: CDR1 SQVTM, CDR2 ANQGSEA. The CDR3 DNA is TGCAGCGTCAGCGGTGACCTCTTACGGGGGTTTTCCACAGATACGCAGTATTTT. It specifies CSVSGDLLRGFSTDTQYF.

This chain links TRBV4-3 with TRBJ1-1, with 7 bases aligning to TRBD1. Germline CDR1 LGHNA, CDR2 YSLEER. V lost 1 base and J lost 2; bases outside the gene matches: 10. The CDR3 contains 17 residues. The CDR3 bases are TGCGCCAGCAGCCAAGGGGCTAACCACAGGGGAAACACTGAAGCTTTCTTT. Encoded protein: CASSQGANHRGNTEAFF.

Remarks on this clone: It is likely a read error, because the conserved phenylalanine at the end of the CDR3 is missing. The DNA is omitted, as the CDR3 cannot be located on it reliably, and the CDR3 follows TCRdb's listing. The chain recombines TRBV20-1 with TRBJ1-1. Germline V gene data show CDR1 as DFQATT and CDR2 as SNEGSKA (reference sequence). The CDR3 length equals 10 residues, ends included. The CDR3 here is CSLSRPGAPV.

The chain joins TRBV7-3 to TRBJ1-1; 7 bases line up with TRBD1. CDR3 size: 15 residues. The germline CDR1 and CDR2 sequences are SGHTA and FQGTGA. V shed 4 bases, J shed 0 bases, and the junction held 5 bases outside the gene matches. As DNA, the CDR3 is TGTGCCAGCAGCTCCCAGGGGGGCATGAACACTGAAGCTTTCTTT. Translation gives CASSSQGGMNTEAFF.

The chain recombines TRBV7-6 with TRBJ2-1; TRBD1 aligns across 7 bases. Germline CDR1 reads SGHVS; CDR2 reads FNYEAQ. CDR3 length: 15 residues. V lost 4 bases and J lost 0; bases outside the gene matches: 3. The CDR3 DNA sequence: TGTGCCAGCAGCTACGGGACAGCCTCCTACAATGAGCAGTTCTTC. Protein: CASSYGTASYNEQFF.

The chain links TRBV7-2 to TRBJ1-5, with a possible D match to TRBD1 (5 bases). Germline loops: CDR1 SGHTA, CDR2 FQGNSA. This CDR3 has 13 amino acids. V lost 5 bases and J 6 bases, leaving 11 bases between the germline ends. The CDR3 loop reads CASSLGLSQPQHF. For the CDR3, the DNA is TGTGCCAGCAGCCTGGGACTAAGTCAGCCCCAGCATTTT.

This clone was recorded once. The chain employs TRBV7-9 and TRBJ2-1; tentatively, D is TRBD1 (5 bases). Trimming removed 7 bases at V and 6 bases at J, with 22 bases between. The V gene's germline CDR1 is SEHNR and CDR2 FQNEAQ (reference sequence). The length of the CDR3 is 16 residues. CDR3 region: CASTQGGRPSGNEQFF. The CDR3 region has the DNA TGTGCCAGCACCCAGGGTGGCAGGCCGTCGGGCAATGAGCAGTTCTTC.

This rearrangement joins TRBV7-8 to TRBJ2-1, with 8 bases matching TRBD1. V was clipped by 6 bases and J by 3 bases; unmatched bases: 10. This CDR3 region has 16 residues. Germline loops: CDR1 SGHVS, CDR2 FQNEAQ. The CDR3, as DNA: TGTGCCAGCAGTTCCGGGACAGGCGGAAGCTACAATGAGCAGTTCTTC. This translates into CASSSGTGGSYNEQFF.

J is TRBJ2-5 and V is TRBV5-4; 8 positions match TRBD2. Germline trimming cut 4 bases from V and 2 bases from J; bases unmatched to any gene: 10. The CDR3 covers 16 residues. In germline, CDR1 is SGHNT, CDR2 YYREEE (reference sequence). The CDR3 sequence: CASSRGRTSLQETQYF. DNA for the CDR3: TGTGCCAGCAGCCGCGGACGGACTAGCCTTCAAGAGACCCAGTACTTC.

The rearrangement uses TRBV30 and TRBJ1-3; D gene uncertain. Trimming shortened V by 5 bases and J by 4 bases, and 9 bases separated the two germline ends. The CDR3 contains 12 residues. Looked up from germline, CDR1 is GTSNPN and CDR2 is SVGIG (reference sequence). For the CDR3, the DNA is TGTGCCTGGGCCACATTGGGAAACACCATATATTTT. Residues: CAWATLGNTIYF. Full variable domain (rest looked up from reference TRBV30 and TRBJ1-3): SQTIHQWPATLVQPVGSPLSLECTVEGTSNPNLYWYRQAAGRGLQLLFYSVGIGQISSEVPQNLSASRPQDRQFILSSKKLLLSDSGFYLCAWATLGNTIYFGEGSWLTVV.

J is TRBJ1-4 and V is TRBV19; D is perhaps TRBD1 (6 bases). Trimming stripped 7 bases from V and 3 bases from J, with 12 bases between. Germline V gene data show CDR1 as LNHDA and CDR2 as SQIVND (reference sequence). This CDR3 has 14 residues. The CDR3 sequence: CASTWGPANEKLFF. The CDR3 coding sequence is TGTGCCAGTACCTGGGGGCCGGCTAATGAAAAACTGTTTTTT.

The J gene is TRBJ1-1, the V gene TRBV28; D is ambiguous. The CDR3 is 13 residues long. The V end lost 3 bases, the J end lost 7 bases, and 12 bases lay between the germline ends. Germline CDR1 MDHEN, CDR2 SYDVKM. The CDR3 DNA follows: TGTGCCAGCAGTTTCCCCTTCGAGATTGAAGCTTTCTTT. Residues: CASSFPFEIEAFF.

This chain uses TRBV6-2 or TRBV6-3 with TRBJ2-7, with 10 bases identical to TRBD1. The germline V gene has CDR1 MNHEY and CDR2 SVGEGT. The CDR3 has 15 residues. After removal of 5 bases from V and 2 bases from J, the junction contained 6 bases not matched to a gene. Written as DNA, the CDR3 is TGTGCCAGCAGTCGACCGGGACAGGGGACCTACGAGCAGTACTTC. It specifies CASSRPGQGTYEQYF.

The chain carries TRBV9 and TRBJ2-3; D may be TRBD1 (6 bases). This CDR3 region has 15 residues. Germline assignment: CDR1 SGDLS and CDR2 YYNGEE. Deletions cut 0 bases from V and 4 bases from J, with 12 bases between. CDR3 nucleotide sequence: TGTGCCAGCAGCGTAGCTCTACAGGGATCAGATACGCAGTATTTT. Residues: CASSVALQGSDTQYF.

The chain has TRBV5-1 and TRBJ1-6; possible D gene TRBD1, 6 bases. CDR3 size: 16 residues. Per the germline V gene, CDR1 is SGHRS and CDR2 is YFSETQ. With 0 bases removed from V and 8 bases from J, the gap between germline ends came to 15 bases. CDR3 sequence (DNA): TGCGCCAGCAGCTTGGGTCTTCGGGACAAGTATTCACCCCTCCACTTT. This translates into CASSLGLRDKYSPLHF.

This clone was seen a few times. The V and J genes are TRBV20-1 and TRBJ2-1; no clear D gene. CDR1 and CDR2 (germline): DFQATT, SNEGSKA (reference sequence). The ends were cut back, 8 bases at V and 10 bases at J, with 15 bases in the middle. The CDR3 runs 11 residues. The CDR3 loop is CSCDLRGEQFF. Here the CDR3 DNA reads TGCAGTTGCGACCTTCGAGGCGAGCAGTTCTTC.

This chain uses TRBV29-1 with TRBJ1-2; D unclear. CDR1 and CDR2 from the germline V gene are SQVTM and ANQGSEA. V lost 4 bases to trimming and J lost 2 bases, with 17 bases between them. This CDR3 comprises 15 residues. DNA of the CDR3: TGCAGCGTTGGGAGGATCCCAGGATTGAACTATGGCTACACCTTC. It codes for CSVGRIPGLNYGYTF.

This clone was seen a single time. The CDR3 loop is CASSIQNSNTGELFF. The CDR3 coding sequence is TGTGCCAGTAGTATACAAAACAGTAACACCGGGGAGCTGTTTTTT. V gene TRBV19 combines with J gene TRBJ2-2; D is unresolved. V lost 2 bases, J lost 2 bases, and 9 bases lay in between. From germline, CDR1 is LNHDA and CDR2 SQIVND (reference sequence). This CDR3 contains 15 residues.

This clone appeared a few times. This chain links TRBV6-2 or TRBV6-3 with TRBJ2-3, with D possibly being TRBD2 (7 bases). V lost 5 bases, J lost 1 base, and 19 bases lay in between. The CDR3 length is 17 residues. CDR1 is MNHEY and CDR2 is SVGEGT in the germline V gene. The CDR3, as DNA: TGTGCCAGCAGTCCCCGGGGGGCTCCTTCGGGCACAGATACGCAGTATTTT. This translates into CASSPRGAPSGTDTQYF.

This clone came up once. This rearrangement joins TRBV11-3 to TRBJ2-7; TRBD1 agrees at 8 bases. Trimming cost V 5 bases and J 5 bases; bases outside gene matches: 8. Germline loops: CDR1 SGHNT, CDR2 YENEEA. The CDR3 runs 14 residues. DNA of the CDR3: TGTGCCAGCAGCGCGACAGGGGCTTACCACGAGCAGTACTTC. Its protein product is CASSATGAYHEQYF.